This TCR beta chain was recorded in a study of T cell repertoires in cytomegalovirus infection. Study-level points and caveats: Cumulative frequency (of public TCR beta family members) identified carriers of CMV plus the relevant HLA. Ex vivo, HLA-C-restricted CMV-specific TCR beta clonotypes prevailed over the rest of the response.

To note about this clonotype: The antigen remains unidentified.

Each CDR3 protein gets one entry after TCRdb re-called the reads with MiXCR. The top ten clones hold over 45% of a sample with a few hundred thousand distinct CDR3 sequences, about 40% of them seen once. The germline V and J ends were trimmed by 1 base and 0 bases, with 8 bases remaining between them. Looked up from germline, CDR1 is DFQATT and CDR2 is SNEGSKA (reference sequence). This CDR3 has 14 residues. The sequence was collected from a human donor in good health (CMV status not recorded). Some clones in this sample may be carry-over from other donors' samples. The chain combines TRBV20-1 with TRBJ2-3; D possibly corresponds to TRBD1 (5 bases). The sequences come from cultured PBMCs, collected from culture after CMV antigen stimulation. This chain's CDR3 is CSARGGASTDTQYF. DNA of the CDR3: TGCAGTGCTAGAGGGGGCGCTAGCACAGATACGCAGTATTTT.